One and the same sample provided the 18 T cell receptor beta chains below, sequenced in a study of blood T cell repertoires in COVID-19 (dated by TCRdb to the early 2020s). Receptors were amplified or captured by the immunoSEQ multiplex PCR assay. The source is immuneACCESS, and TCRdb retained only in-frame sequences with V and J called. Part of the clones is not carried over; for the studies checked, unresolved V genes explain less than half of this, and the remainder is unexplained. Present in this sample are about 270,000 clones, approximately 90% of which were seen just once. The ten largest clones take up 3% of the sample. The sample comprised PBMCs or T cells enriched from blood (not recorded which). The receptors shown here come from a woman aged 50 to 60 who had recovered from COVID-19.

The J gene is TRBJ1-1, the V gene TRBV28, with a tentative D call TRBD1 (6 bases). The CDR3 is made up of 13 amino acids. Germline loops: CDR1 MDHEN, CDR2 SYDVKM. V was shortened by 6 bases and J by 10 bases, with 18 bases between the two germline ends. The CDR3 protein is CASRPPGAGVAFF. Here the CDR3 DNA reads TGTGCCAGCAGACCGCCAGGGGCGGGGGTAGCTTTCTTT.

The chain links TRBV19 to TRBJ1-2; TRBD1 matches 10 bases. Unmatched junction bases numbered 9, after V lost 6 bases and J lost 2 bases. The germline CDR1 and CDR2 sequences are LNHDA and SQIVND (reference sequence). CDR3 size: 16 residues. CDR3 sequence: CASSPAPGQGNYGYTF. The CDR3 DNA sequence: TGTGCCAGTAGCCCCGCCCCGGGACAGGGGAACTATGGCTACACCTTC.

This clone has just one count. This chain's CDR3 is CASSQGAWTEAFF. The CDR3 coding sequence is TGTGCCAGCAGCCAGGGGGCTTGGACTGAAGCTTTCTTT. J is TRBJ1-1 and V is TRBV3-1 (or the pseudogene TRBV3-2); D is perhaps TRBD1 (6 bases). Germline V CDR1 and CDR2: LGHDT, YNNKEL (reference sequence). The CDR3 sequence is 13 residues long. V lost 3 bases, J lost 5 bases, and 10 bases lay in between.

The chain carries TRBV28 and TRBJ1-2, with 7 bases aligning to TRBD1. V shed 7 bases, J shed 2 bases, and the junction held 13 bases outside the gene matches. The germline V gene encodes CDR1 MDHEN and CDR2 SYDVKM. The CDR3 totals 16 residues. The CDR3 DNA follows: TGTGCCAGCAAAGTCCCCCAGGGGGACAAAAACTATGGCTACACCTTC. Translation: CASKVPQGDKNYGYTF.

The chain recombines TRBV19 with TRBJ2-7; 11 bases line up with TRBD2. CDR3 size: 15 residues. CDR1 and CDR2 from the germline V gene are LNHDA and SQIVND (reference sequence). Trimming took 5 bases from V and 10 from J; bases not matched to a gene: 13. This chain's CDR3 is CASSPGALAGDGQYF. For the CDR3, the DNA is TGTGCCAGTAGTCCGGGGGCACTAGCGGGAGATGGTCAGTACTTC. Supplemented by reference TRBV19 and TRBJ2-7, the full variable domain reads DGGITQSPKYLFRKEGQNVTLSCEQNLNHDAMYWYRQDPGQGLRLIYYSQIVNDFQKGDIAEGYSVSREKKESFPLTVTSAQKNPTAFYLCASSPGALAGDGQYFGPGTRLTVT.

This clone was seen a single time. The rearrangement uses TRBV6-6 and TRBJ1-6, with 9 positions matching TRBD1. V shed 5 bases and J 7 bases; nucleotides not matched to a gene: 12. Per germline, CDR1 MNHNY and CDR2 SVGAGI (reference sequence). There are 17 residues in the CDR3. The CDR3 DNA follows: TGTGCCAGCAGTCGAGCCCCGGGACAGGGTCTCAATTCACCCCTCCACTTT. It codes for CASSRAPGQGLNSPLHF.

CDR3 region: CASSARQGAEKLFF. The CDR3 DNA reads as TGTGCCAGCAGTGCAAGACAGGGGGCCGAAAAACTGTTTTTT. This rearrangement joins TRBV2 to TRBJ1-4; 10 bases line up with TRBD1. V lost 4 bases, J lost 8 bases, and 4 bases stayed unmatched. The CDR3 extends over 14 amino acids. Looked up from germline, CDR1 is SNHLY and CDR2 is FYNNEI.

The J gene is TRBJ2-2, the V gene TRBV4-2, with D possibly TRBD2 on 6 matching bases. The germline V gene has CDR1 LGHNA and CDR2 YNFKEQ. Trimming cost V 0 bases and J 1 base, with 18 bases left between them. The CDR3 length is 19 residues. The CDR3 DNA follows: TGTGCCAGCAGCCAAGAGGTCGGTGGTAGCGGTCTGAACACCGGGGAGCTGTTTTTT. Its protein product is CASSQEVGGSGLNTGELFF.

The CDR3 DNA follows: TGTGCCAGCAGTTTTATTGACAAGACGAACACTGAAGCTTTCTTT. Translation gives CASSFIDKTNTEAFF. The chain is built from TRBV28 and TRBJ1-1; D gene uncertain. This CDR3 comprises 15 residues. Trimming shortened V by 3 bases and J by 1 base, and 12 bases separated the two germline ends. The germline CDR1 and CDR2 sequences are MDHEN and SYDVKM.

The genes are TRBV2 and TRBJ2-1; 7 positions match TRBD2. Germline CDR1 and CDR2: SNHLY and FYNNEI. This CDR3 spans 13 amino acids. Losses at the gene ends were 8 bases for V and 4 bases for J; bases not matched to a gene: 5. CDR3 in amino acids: CASQAGEYNEQFF. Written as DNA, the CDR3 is TGTGCCAGCCAGGCGGGAGAATACAATGAGCAGTTCTTC.

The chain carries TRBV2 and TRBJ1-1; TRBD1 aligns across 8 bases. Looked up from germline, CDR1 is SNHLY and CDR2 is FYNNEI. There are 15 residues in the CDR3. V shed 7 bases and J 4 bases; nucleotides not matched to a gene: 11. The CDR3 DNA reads TGTGCCAGCACCCCTGACAGGGGTGGTAGCACTGAAGCTTTCTTT. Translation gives CASTPDRGGSTEAFF.

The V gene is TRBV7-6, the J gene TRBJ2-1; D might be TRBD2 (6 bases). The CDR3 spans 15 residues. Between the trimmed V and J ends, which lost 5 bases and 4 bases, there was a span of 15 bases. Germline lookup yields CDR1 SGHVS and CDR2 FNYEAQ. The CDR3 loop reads CASSAGLPFYNEQFF. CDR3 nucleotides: TGTGCCAGCAGCGCGGGACTTCCGTTTTACAATGAGCAGTTCTTC.

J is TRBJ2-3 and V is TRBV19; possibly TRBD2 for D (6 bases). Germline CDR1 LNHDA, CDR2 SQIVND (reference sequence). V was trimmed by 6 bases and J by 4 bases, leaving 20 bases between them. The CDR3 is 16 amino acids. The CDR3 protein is CASSAQLAPGADTQYF. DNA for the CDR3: TGTGCCAGTAGCGCACAACTAGCCCCAGGCGCAGATACGCAGTATTTT.

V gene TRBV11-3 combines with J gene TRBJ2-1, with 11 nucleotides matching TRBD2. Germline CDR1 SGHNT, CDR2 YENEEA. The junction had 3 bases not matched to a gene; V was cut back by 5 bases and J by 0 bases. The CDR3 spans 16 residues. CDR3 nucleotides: TGTGCCAGCAGCGTTACTAGCGGGAGCTCCTACAATGAGCAGTTCTTC. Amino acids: CASSVTSGSSYNEQFF.

The CDR3 loop is CASSESLGRLAGSSYNEQFF. The CDR3 DNA reads TGTGCCAGCAGTGAATCTCTCGGGAGACTAGCGGGGAGCTCCTACAATGAGCAGTTCTTC. The chain joins TRBV2 to TRBJ2-1; 11 bases map to TRBD2. After removal of 2 bases from V and 0 bases from J, the junction contained 12 bases not matched to a gene. The CDR3 contains 20 residues. Germline V gene sequence: CDR1 SNHLY, CDR2 FYNNEI.

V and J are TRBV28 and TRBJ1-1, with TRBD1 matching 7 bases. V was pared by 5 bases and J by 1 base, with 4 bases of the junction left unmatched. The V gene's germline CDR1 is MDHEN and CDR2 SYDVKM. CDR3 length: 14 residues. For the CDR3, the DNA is TGTGCCAGCAGTGTTCGACAGGGGAACACTGAAGCTTTCTTT. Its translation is CASSVRQGNTEAFF.

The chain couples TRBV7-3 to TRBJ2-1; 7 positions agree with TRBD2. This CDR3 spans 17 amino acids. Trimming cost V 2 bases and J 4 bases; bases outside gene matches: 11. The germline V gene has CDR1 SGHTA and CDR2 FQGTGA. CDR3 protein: CASSLERASGAYNEQFF. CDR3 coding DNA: TGTGCCAGCAGCTTAGAGAGGGCTAGCGGAGCGTACAATGAGCAGTTCTTC.

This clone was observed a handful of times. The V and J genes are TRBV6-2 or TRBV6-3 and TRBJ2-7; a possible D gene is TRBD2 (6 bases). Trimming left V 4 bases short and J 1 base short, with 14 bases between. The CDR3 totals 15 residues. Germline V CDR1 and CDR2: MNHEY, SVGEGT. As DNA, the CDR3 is TGTGCCAGCAGTTCGCTACTAGCAGGTTCCTACGAGCAGTACTTC. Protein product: CASSSLLAGSYEQYF.